The 8 T cell receptor beta chains below were found in one sample sequenced in a study of control samples from healthy donors and cancer patients. Using immunoSEQ multiplex PCR, the repertoire was profiled, and TCRdb retains in-frame clones only, with some absent. The data hold 110,000 or so clones, with roughly four fifths observed a single time. Sequences were obtained from blood. Receptor source: a man aged 18-30 years in good health.

The J gene is TRBJ2-7, the V gene TRBV6-1; 12 nucleotides agree with TRBD2. The CDR3 loop spans 18 amino acids. The V segment lost 0 bases and the J segment 0 bases; nucleotides outside the gene matches: 6. Germline values: CDR1 MNHNS, CDR2 SASEGT. The CDR3 sequence is CASSEARRLAGVSYEQYF. The DNA for the CDR3 is TGTGCCAGCAGTGAAGCCCGGAGACTAGCGGGGGTCTCCTACGAGCAGTACTTC.

J is TRBJ1-1 and V is TRBV6-6, with 8 bases matching TRBD1. The ends lost 4 bases at V and 3 bases at J; junction bases unmatched: 7. Germline V gene lookup returns CDR1 MNHNY and CDR2 SVGAGI (reference sequence). There are 15 residues in the CDR3. CDR3 bases: TGTGCCAGCAGTTTATCGGACAGGGTGGACACTGAAGCTTTCTTT. This translates into CASSLSDRVDTEAFF.

The chain is built from TRBV2 and TRBJ2-7; maybe TRBD1 (6 bases). V was clipped by 11 bases and J by 0 bases, with 11 bases between them. Germline loops: CDR1 SNHLY, CDR2 FYNNEI. There are 12 residues in the CDR3. The CDR3 sequence: CASGQYSYEQYV. The CDR3, as DNA: TGTGCCTCTGGACAGTACTCCTACGAGCAGTACGTC.

This clone was observed a handful of times. V is TRBV11-2 and J is TRBJ1-2; D unclear. Germline CDR1 reads SGHAT; CDR2 reads FQNNGV. V was shortened by 5 bases and J by 2 bases, with 9 bases between the two germline ends. This CDR3 has 13 amino acids. For the CDR3, the DNA is TGTGCCAGCAGCAGGGAACTGAACTATGGCTACACCTTC. This encodes CASSRELNYGYTF.

This rearrangement joins TRBV21-1 to TRBJ1-4. TRBV21-1 is classified as a pseudogene. The CDR3 has 13 amino acids. The CDR3 nucleotides read TGTGCCAGCAGCTCCCGGACGTCTCGAAAACTGTTTTTT. It yields the protein CASSSRTSRKLFF.

The V and J genes are TRBV27 and TRBJ2-2; perhaps D is TRBD1 or TRBD2 (6 bases each). The CDR3 length is 15 residues. Germline V gives CDR1 MNHEY, CDR2 SMNVEV (reference sequence). The germline V and J ends were trimmed by 8 bases and 4 bases, with 17 bases remaining between them. In DNA, the CDR3 is TGTGCCAGCCCCTTAGGGGGGCTTGGCACCGGGGAGCTGTTTTTT. Translating it yields CASPLGGLGTGELFF.

The chain uses TRBV7-9 and TRBJ2-3; D is ambiguous. V lost 1 base to trimming and J lost 4 bases, with 3 bases between them. The length of the CDR3 is 12 residues. The V gene's germline CDR1 is SEHNR and CDR2 FQNEAQ (reference sequence). The CDR3 bases are TGTGCCAGCAGCTTAGGCCCAGATACGCAGTATTTT. Residues: CASSLGPDTQYF.

This clone was seen just once. The rearrangement joins TRBV3-1 (or the pseudogene TRBV3-2) to TRBJ1-2; no firm D call. This CDR3 is 15 amino acids long. Per the germline V gene, CDR1 is LGHDT and CDR2 is YNNKEL (reference sequence). V gave up 3 bases and J gave up 3 bases, with 14 bases separating them. CDR3 sequence: CASSQDGVLYYGYTF. In nucleotides, the CDR3 is TGTGCCAGCAGCCAGGACGGAGTACTCTACTATGGCTACACCTTC.